These 28 T cell receptor beta chains share one sample of origin, sequenced in a study of CD8 T cells in ankylosing spondylitis. From the 5' RACE reads, TCRdb called clonotypes with MiXCR, one entry per CDR3 protein. The sample lists under 130,000 distinct CDR3 sequences; nearly 25% were seen once. Specimen: synovial fluid, either unsorted or a sorted T cell fraction (not recorded which). The receptors derive from a male donor with ankylosing spondylitis.

This clonotype was seen a few times. The CDR3 nucleotides are TGTGCCAGCAGCCAGGAGAATAACTATGGCTACACCTTC. Amino acid sequence: CASSQENNYGYTF. V and J are TRBV3-1 and TRBJ1-2; D gene uncertain. The CDR3 is 13 residues long. Germline-derived CDR1 and CDR2 are LGHDT and YNNKEL (reference sequence). The germline V and J ends were trimmed by 3 bases and 1 base, with 6 bases remaining between them.

V gene TRBV10-3 combines with J gene TRBJ2-7; 8 nucleotides agree with TRBD1. V was pared by 0 bases and J by 3 bases, with 4 bases of the junction left unmatched. The CDR3 is 15 amino acids. The germline V gene has CDR1 ENHRY and CDR2 SYGVKD. CDR3 nucleotides: TGTGCCATCAGTGAGTCTTCTACAGGGGGCTACGAGCAGTACTTC. As protein: CAISESSTGGYEQYF.

This clonotype was observed a handful of times. This chain uses TRBV6-1 with TRBJ2-7; tentative D call: TRBD2 (5 bases). Looked up from germline, CDR1 is MNHNS and CDR2 is SASEGT. Deletions cut 2 bases from V and 7 bases from J, with 15 bases between. The CDR3 contains 14 residues. As DNA, the CDR3 is TGTGCCAGCAGTGAATCGGTGGGAGTATGGGAGCAGTACGTC. Protein sequence: CASSESVGVWEQYV.

This clonotype came up a few times. This chain joins TRBV7-9 and TRBJ2-3, with 7 positions matching TRBD2. CDR1 and CDR2 from the germline V gene are SEHNR and FQNEAQ (reference sequence). The CDR3 runs 16 residues. V lost 5 bases, J lost 3 bases, and 11 bases stayed unmatched. The CDR3 DNA reads TGTGCCAGCAGCAGAGGTGGGGCGGGAGAGACAGATACGCAGTATTTT. Its translation is CASSRGGAGETDTQYF.

The chain has TRBV15 and TRBJ1-2; 11 nucleotides match TRBD1. CDR3 length: 14 residues. V lost 8 bases, J lost 3 bases, and 5 bases stayed unmatched. Germline V gene lookup returns CDR1 LNHNV and CDR2 YYDKDF (reference sequence). CDR3 residues: CATLLDRGHYGYTF. CDR3 nucleotide sequence: TGTGCCACCCTCCTGGACAGGGGGCACTATGGCTACACCTTC.

The chain uses TRBV3-1 and TRBJ2-3; possibly TRBD2 for D (5 bases). CDR1 LGHDT and CDR2 YNNKEL come from the germline V gene (reference sequence). This CDR3 spans 13 amino acids. V was cut by 6 bases and J by 2 bases, with 9 bases left in between. DNA for the CDR3: TGTGCCAGCAGGAAGACTAACACAGATACGCAGTATTTT. Its translation is CASRKTNTDTQYF.

The J gene is TRBJ2-5, the V gene TRBV27; the D is unclear. Germline V CDR1 and CDR2: MNHEY, SMNVEV (reference sequence). The germline V and J ends were trimmed by 3 bases and 2 bases, with 16 bases remaining between them. This CDR3 region has 16 residues. DNA of the CDR3: TGTGCCAGCAGTTTCATGGTAGGGAACACACAAGAGACCCAGTACTTC. Its protein is CASSFMVGNTQETQYF.

The V call is TRBV20-1, the J call TRBJ2-1, with 8 bases identical to TRBD2. CDR1 and CDR2 from the germline V gene are DFQATT and SNEGSKA (reference sequence). J lost 4 bases, V lost 2 bases, and 4 bases had no gene match. The CDR3 has 14 amino acids. CDR3 in amino acids: CSARPAGAYNEQFF. The CDR3 DNA reads TGCAGTGCTAGACCAGCGGGGGCTTACAATGAGCAGTTCTTC.

There are many counts of this clonotype. The chain combines TRBV19 with TRBJ1-2, with 8 bases fitting TRBD1. V lost 4 bases and J lost 8; bases outside the gene matches: 9. This CDR3 region has 14 residues. CDR1 and CDR2 from the germline V gene are LNHDA and SQIVND (reference sequence). In DNA, the CDR3 is TGTGCCAGTAGTACCAGCGGACAGGGCGGGGGCTACACCTTC. This gives the protein CASSTSGQGGGYTF.

The chain links TRBV7-9 to TRBJ1-4, with D hard to call. The V end was cut by 8 bases, the J end by 8 bases, with 21 bases between. The CDR3 runs 15 residues. Germline assignment: CDR1 SEHNR and CDR2 FQNEAQ (reference sequence). The CDR3, as DNA: TGTGCCAGCCTTACTTGGACCGCTCTGGGCGAAAAACTGTTTTTT. It is translated as CASLTWTALGEKLFF.

This clonotype was seen many times. The chain joins TRBV12-3 or TRBV12-4 to TRBJ1-2, with D hard to call. Trimming shortened V by 2 bases and J by 4 bases, and 8 bases separated the two germline ends. The CDR3 extends over 13 amino acids. The CDR3 DNA reads TGTGCCAGCAGTTTAACTTCCAGCTATGGCTACACCTTC. Protein sequence: CASSLTSSYGYTF.

There are a few counts of this clonotype. The chain uses TRBV2 and TRBJ1-5; unclear D gene. V was shortened by 6 bases and J by 0 bases, with 6 bases between the two germline ends. The CDR3 is made up of 13 amino acids. Germline V lookup: CDR1 SNHLY, CDR2 FYNNEI. CDR3 sequence: CASRRDSNQPQHF. In DNA, the CDR3 is TGTGCCAGCAGAAGGGATAGCAATCAGCCCCAGCATTTT. The whole variable domain, filled in from reference TRBV2 and TRBJ1-5, reads EPEVTQTPSHQVTQMGQEVILRCVPISNHLYFYWYRQILGQKVEFLVSFYNNEISEKSEIFDDQFSVERPDGSNFTLKIRSTKLEDSAMYFCASRRDSNQPQHFGDGTRLSIL.

The rearrangement links TRBV29-1 to TRBJ2-7, with TRBD2 matching 13 bases. Germline-derived CDR1 and CDR2 are SQVTM and ANQGSEA. CDR3 size: 13 residues. V was clipped by 6 bases and J by 5 bases; unmatched bases: 4. As DNA, the CDR3 is TGCAGCGTCGGACTAGCGGGAGTGAACGAGCAGTACTTC. Its protein product is CSVGLAGVNEQYF.

The V call is TRBV2, the J call TRBJ2-7; D call uncertain. The germline CDR1 and CDR2 sequences are SNHLY and FYNNEI. The V and J ends lost 5 bases and 0 bases respectively, with 5 bases between them. This CDR3 spans 12 amino acids. The CDR3 sequence is CASSRSSYEQYF. Written as DNA, the CDR3 is TGTGCCAGCAGTAGGTCCTCCTACGAGCAGTACTTC.

This chain joins TRBV11-3 and TRBJ1-2; D is perhaps TRBD1 (6 bases). V was cut by 0 bases and J by 8 bases, with 10 bases left in between. The germline V gene has CDR1 SGHNT and CDR2 YENEEA. The CDR3 is made up of 13 amino acids. CDR3: CASSLDRGPGYTF. Here the CDR3 DNA reads TGTGCCAGCAGCTTAGACAGGGGCCCAGGCTACACCTTC. Together with reference TRBV11-3 and TRBJ1-2, the CDR3 gives the full variable domain: EAGVVQSPRYKIIEKKQPVAFWCNPISGHNTLYWYLQNLGQGPELLIRYENEEAVDDSQLPKDRFSAERLKGVDSTLKIQPAELGDSAVYLCASSLDRGPGYTFGSGTRLTVV.

This clonotype was observed a handful of times. V gene TRBV3-1 combines with J gene TRBJ2-7; 7 nucleotides line up with TRBD2. V shed 4 bases and J 11 bases; nucleotides not matched to a gene: 8. In germline, CDR1 is LGHDT, CDR2 YNNKEL (reference sequence). The CDR3 is 12 amino acids. The CDR3 bases are TGTGCCAGCAGCCCCAGCTGGGGGGGGAAGTACTTC. Its protein product is CASSPSWGGKYF.

At least ten counts were recorded for this clonotype. CDR3 bases: TGCGCCAGCAGCTTGAGGGGTTCCGGGAGCACAGATACGCAGTATTTT. The encoded protein is CASSLRGSGSTDTQYF. The chain employs TRBV5-1 and TRBJ2-3; D may be TRBD1 (5 bases). CDR1 is SGHRS and CDR2 is YFSETQ in the germline V gene. The CDR3 has 16 amino acids. V was clipped by 1 base and J by 0 bases, with 12 bases between them.

The chain combines TRBV12-3 or TRBV12-4 with TRBJ2-3, with D unclear. This CDR3 is 13 amino acids long. Trimming removed 7 bases from V and 1 base from J, with 9 bases in between. The CDR3 nucleotides are TGTGCCAGCACCCAAACAGGCACAGATACGCAGTATTTT. This gives the protein CASTQTGTDTQYF.

This sequence joins TRBV4-1 and TRBJ2-2; possible D gene TRBD2, 6 bases. CDR1 and CDR2 (germline): MGHRA, YSYEKL. With 4 bases removed from V and 4 bases from J, the gap between germline ends came to 13 bases. The CDR3 spans 15 residues. In DNA, the CDR3 is TGCGCCAGCAGCCCCTGGGGGGAGATCACCGGGGAGCTGTTTTTT. This gives the protein CASSPWGEITGELFF.

This clonotype is a singleton in its sample. The chain recombines TRBV6-2 or TRBV6-3 with TRBJ2-1; TRBD2 might be the D (6 bases). The CDR3 loop spans 13 amino acids. Germline assignment: CDR1 MNHEY and CDR2 SVGEGT. Trimming shortened V by 11 bases and J by 3 bases, and 14 bases separated the two germline ends. CDR3: CAAQREVYNEQFF. In nucleotides, the CDR3 is TGTGCCGCCCAAAGGGAGGTCTACAATGAGCAGTTCTTC.

This clonotype was counted only a few times. The V and J genes are TRBV10-3 and TRBJ1-1; D is ambiguous. Trimming shortened V by 6 bases and J by 1 base, and 6 bases separated the two germline ends. CDR1 and CDR2 from the germline V gene are ENHRY and SYGVKD. The CDR3 runs 12 residues. This CDR3 is CAIRRENTEAFF. In DNA form, the CDR3 reads TGTGCCATCAGGAGGGAGAACACTGAAGCTTTCTTT.

The gene calls are TRBV20-1 and TRBJ1-1, with D tentatively TRBD1 (5 bases). The CDR3 has 15 residues. CDR1 is DFQATT, CDR2 SNEGSKA, per germline (reference sequence). V lost 0 bases and J 2 bases, leaving 13 bases between the germline ends. The DNA of the CDR3 is TGCAGTGCTAGAGATGCAGGGAGGGTAAACACTGAAGCTTTCTTT. This gives the protein CSARDAGRVNTEAFF.

This clonotype was seen a handful of times. The rearrangement joins TRBV7-9 to TRBJ1-1; no definite D call. V was trimmed by 5 bases and J by 3 bases, leaving 4 bases between them. CDR3 length equals 11 residues. Germline V gene lookup returns CDR1 SEHNR and CDR2 FQNEAQ (reference sequence). The CDR3 nucleotides read TGTGCCAGCAGCAAATACACTGAAGCTTTCTTT. As protein: CASSKYTEAFF.

This clonotype was counted at least ten times. The chain has TRBV10-3 and TRBJ2-2; D possibly corresponds to TRBD1 (6 bases). V lost 2 bases and J 3 bases, leaving 10 bases between the germline ends. Germline V gene sequence: CDR1 ENHRY, CDR2 SYGVKD. The CDR3 sequence is 15 residues long. The CDR3 reads CAISENRVDTGELFF. The CDR3 DNA reads as TGTGCCATCAGTGAGAACAGGGTGGACACCGGGGAGCTGTTTTTT.

This clonotype has ten or more counts. V and J are TRBV14 and TRBJ2-3; 9 bases align to TRBD2. From germline, CDR1 is SGHDN and CDR2 FVKESK. Trimming at V came to 5 bases and at J to 0 bases, leaving 3 bases not matched to a gene. The CDR3 has 15 amino acids. For the CDR3, the DNA is TGTGCCAGCAGCGTGCTAGCGGGAAGCACAGATACGCAGTATTTT. Translated: CASSVLAGSTDTQYF.

This clonotype appeared a few times. V and J are TRBV11-3 and TRBJ2-1; TRBD1 matches 8 bases. Trimming cost V 3 bases and J 9 bases; bases outside gene matches: 4. CDR1 SGHNT and CDR2 YENEEA come from the germline V gene. The CDR3 runs to 13 residues. CDR3 DNA: TGTGCCAGCAGCTTCCTCACAGGGGGTGAGCAGTTCTTC. Its translation is CASSFLTGGEQFF.

There are many counts of this clonotype. The chain employs TRBV29-1 and TRBJ1-1; no clear D gene. V lost 4 bases and J lost 5, with 14 bases in between. The germline CDR1 and CDR2 sequences are SQVTM and ANQGSEA. There are 13 residues in the CDR3. This chain's CDR3 is CSVVIGRGTEAFF. CDR3 DNA: TGCAGCGTTGTTATAGGGAGAGGTACTGAAGCTTTCTTT.

The table lists this clonotype with a few counts. The chain uses TRBV5-6 and TRBJ2-1, with a weak D call TRBD2 (5 bases). This CDR3 is 12 amino acids long. The ends were cut back, 3 bases at V and 10 bases at J, with 11 bases in the middle. Germline values: CDR1 SGHDT, CDR2 YYEEEE. The CDR3 loop reads CASSSLGSEQFF. The CDR3 DNA reads TGTGCCAGCAGCTCCCTGGGGAGCGAGCAGTTCTTC. The whole variable domain, filled in from reference TRBV5-6 and TRBJ2-1, reads DAGVTQSPTHLIKTRGQQVTLRCSPKSGHDTVSWYQQALGQGPQFIFQYYEEEERQRGNFPDRFSGHQFPNYSSELNVNALLLGDSALYLCASSSLGSEQFFGPGTRLTVL.